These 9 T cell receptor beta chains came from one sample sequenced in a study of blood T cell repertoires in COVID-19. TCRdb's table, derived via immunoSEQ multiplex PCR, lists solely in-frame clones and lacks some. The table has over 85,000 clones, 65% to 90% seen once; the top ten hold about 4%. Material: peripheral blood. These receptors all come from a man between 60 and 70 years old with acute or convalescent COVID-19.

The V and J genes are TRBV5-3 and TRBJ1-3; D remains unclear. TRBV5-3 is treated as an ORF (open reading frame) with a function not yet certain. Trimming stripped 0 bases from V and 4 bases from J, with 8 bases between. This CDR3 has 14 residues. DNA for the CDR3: TGTGCCAGAAGCTTGGGCGAATTGGGAAACACCATATATTTT. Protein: CARSLGELGNTIYF.

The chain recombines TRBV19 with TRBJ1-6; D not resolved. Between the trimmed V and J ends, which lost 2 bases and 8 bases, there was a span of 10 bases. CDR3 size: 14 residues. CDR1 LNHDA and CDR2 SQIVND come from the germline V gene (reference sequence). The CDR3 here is CASSIRFPDSPLHF. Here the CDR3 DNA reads TGTGCCAGTAGTATACGATTCCCGGATTCACCCCTCCACTTT.

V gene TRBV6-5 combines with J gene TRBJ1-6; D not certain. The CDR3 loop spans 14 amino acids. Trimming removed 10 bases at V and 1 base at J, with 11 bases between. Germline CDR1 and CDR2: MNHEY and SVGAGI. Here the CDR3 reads CATRRVSYNSPLHF. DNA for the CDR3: TGTGCCACTCGCCGGGTGTCCTATAATTCACCCCTCCACTTT.

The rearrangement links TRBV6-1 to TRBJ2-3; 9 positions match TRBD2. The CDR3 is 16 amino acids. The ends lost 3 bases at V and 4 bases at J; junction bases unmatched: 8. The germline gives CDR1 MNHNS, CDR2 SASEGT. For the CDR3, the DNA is TGTGCCAGCAGTGATCTTGTAGCGGGGGTGCCAGATACGCAGTATTTT. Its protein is CASSDLVAGVPDTQYF.

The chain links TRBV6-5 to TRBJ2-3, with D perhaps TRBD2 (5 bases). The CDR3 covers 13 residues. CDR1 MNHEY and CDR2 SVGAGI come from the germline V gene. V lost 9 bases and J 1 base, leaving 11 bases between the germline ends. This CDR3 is CASRGRGTDTQYF. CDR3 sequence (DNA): TGTGCCAGTAGAGGGAGAGGCACAGATACGCAGTATTTT.

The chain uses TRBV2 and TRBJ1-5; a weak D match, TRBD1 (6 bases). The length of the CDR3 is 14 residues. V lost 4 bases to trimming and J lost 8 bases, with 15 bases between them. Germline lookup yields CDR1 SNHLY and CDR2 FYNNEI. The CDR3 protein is CASSGQDLIKPQHF. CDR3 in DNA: TGTGCCAGCAGTGGACAGGATCTAATCAAGCCCCAGCATTTT.

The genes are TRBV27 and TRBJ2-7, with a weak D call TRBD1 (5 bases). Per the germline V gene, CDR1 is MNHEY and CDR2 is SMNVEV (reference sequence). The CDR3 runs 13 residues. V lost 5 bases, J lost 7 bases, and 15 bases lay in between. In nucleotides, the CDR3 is TGTGCCAGCAGTACAGGCTCATTAGGGGAGCAGTACTTC. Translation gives CASSTGSLGEQYF.

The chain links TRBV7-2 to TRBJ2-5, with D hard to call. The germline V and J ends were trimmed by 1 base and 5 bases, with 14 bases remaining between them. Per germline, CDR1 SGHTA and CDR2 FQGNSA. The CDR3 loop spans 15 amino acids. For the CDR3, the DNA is TGTGCCAGCAGCTTAGACGGTCCCATTGTGGAGACCCAGTACTTC. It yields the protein CASSLDGPIVETQYF.

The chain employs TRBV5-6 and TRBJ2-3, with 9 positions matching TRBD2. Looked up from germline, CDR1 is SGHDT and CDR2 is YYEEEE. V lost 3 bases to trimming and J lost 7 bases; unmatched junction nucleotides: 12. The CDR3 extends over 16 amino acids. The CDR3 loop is CASSSTHSGSSNTQYF. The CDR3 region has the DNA TGTGCCAGCAGCTCAACCCATAGCGGGAGCTCTAATACGCAGTATTTT.